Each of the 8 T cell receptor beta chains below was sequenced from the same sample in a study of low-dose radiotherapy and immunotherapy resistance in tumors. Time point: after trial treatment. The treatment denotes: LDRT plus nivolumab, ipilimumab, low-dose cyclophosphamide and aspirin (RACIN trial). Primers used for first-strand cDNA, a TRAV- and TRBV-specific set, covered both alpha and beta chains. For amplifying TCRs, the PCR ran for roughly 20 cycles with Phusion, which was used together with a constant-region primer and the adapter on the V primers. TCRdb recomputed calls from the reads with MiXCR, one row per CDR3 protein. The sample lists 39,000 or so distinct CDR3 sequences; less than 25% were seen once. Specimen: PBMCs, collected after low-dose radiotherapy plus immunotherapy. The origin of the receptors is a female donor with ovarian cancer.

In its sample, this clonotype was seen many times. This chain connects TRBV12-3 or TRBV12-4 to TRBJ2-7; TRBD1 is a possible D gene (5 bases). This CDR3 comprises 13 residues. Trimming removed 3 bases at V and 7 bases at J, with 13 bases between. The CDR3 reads CASSFREISEQYF. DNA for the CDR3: TGTGCCAGCAGTTTCAGGGAAATAAGTGAGCAGTACTTC.

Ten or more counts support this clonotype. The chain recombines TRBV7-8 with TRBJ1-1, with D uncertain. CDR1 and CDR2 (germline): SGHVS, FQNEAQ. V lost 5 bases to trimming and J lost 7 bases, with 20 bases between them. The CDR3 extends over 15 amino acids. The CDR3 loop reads CASSPTPGREGEAFF. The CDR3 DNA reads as TGTGCCAGCAGCCCAACCCCCGGGCGGGAAGGTGAAGCTTTCTTT.

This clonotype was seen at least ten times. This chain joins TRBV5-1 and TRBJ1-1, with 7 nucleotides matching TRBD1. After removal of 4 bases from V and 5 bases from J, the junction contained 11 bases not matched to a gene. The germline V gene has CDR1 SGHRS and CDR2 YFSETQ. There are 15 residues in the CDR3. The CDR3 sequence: CASSPRDRRWTEAFF. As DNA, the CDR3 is TGCGCCAGCAGCCCTCGGGACAGAAGATGGACTGAAGCTTTCTTT.

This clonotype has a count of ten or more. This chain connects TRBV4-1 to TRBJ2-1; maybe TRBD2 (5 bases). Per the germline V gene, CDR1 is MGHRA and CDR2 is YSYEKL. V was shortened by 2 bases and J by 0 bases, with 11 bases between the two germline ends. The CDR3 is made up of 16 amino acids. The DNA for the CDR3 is TGCGCCAGCAGCCAACTCCCGGGAATCTCCTACAATGAGCAGTTCTTC. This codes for CASSQLPGISYNEQFF.

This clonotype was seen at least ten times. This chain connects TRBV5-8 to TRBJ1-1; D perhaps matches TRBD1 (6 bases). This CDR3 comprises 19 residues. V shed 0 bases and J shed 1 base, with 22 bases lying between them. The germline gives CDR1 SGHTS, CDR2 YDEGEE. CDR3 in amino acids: CASSLERGGMSDQNTEAFF. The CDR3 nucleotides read TGTGCCAGCAGCTTGGAAAGGGGGGGTATGAGTGATCAGAACACTGAAGCTTTCTTT.

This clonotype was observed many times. The CDR3 DNA sequence: TGTGCCAGCAGCCACCGCTCGCGGGCTTCTTCCGACTATGGCTACACCTTC. Translated: CASSHRSRASSDYGYTF. The rearrangement joins TRBV3-1 to TRBJ1-2; D is unresolved. The CDR3 is made up of 17 amino acids. CDR1 is LGHDT and CDR2 is YNNKEL in the germline V gene (reference sequence). Trimming pared 3 bases from V and 3 bases from J, leaving 20 bases between. Supplemented by reference TRBV3-1 and TRBJ1-2, the full variable domain reads DTAVSQTPKYLVTQMGNDKSIKCEQNLGHDTMYWYKQDSKKFLKIMFSYNNKELIINETVPNRFSPKSPDKAHLNLHINSLELGDSAVYFCASSHRSRASSDYGYTFGSGTRLTVV.

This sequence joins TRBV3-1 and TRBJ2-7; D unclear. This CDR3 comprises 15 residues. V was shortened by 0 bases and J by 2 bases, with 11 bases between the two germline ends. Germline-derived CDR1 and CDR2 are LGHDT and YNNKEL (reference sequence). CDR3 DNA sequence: TGTGCCAGCAGCCAAGACCCGGTGGGGACCTACGAGCAGTACTTC. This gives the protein CASSQDPVGTYEQYF.

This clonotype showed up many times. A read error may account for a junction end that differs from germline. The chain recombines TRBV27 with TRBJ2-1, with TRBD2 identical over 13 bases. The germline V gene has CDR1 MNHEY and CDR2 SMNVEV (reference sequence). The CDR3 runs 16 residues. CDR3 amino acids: CASSPTRTSGSHEHFF. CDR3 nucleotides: TGTGCCAGCAGTCCAACGAGGACTAGCGGGAGCCATGAGCATTTCTTC.